This entry features one T cell receptor beta chain sequence. TCRdb's copy holds only in-frame clones and misses some; the assay was immunoSEQ multiplex PCR. The profile shows roughly 58,000 clones, roughly nine tenths of them singletons. The data stem from a study of OX40 agonist ivuxolimab in advanced cancers. Study in general: Participants, 82.7% male, averaged about 59 years of age, ranging from about 23 to 85. Antecedent anti-PD-1, anti-PD-L1 or anti-CTLA-4 therapy was permissible, with 40% having received some.

Individuals having autoimmune disease history or systemic immunosuppression were not enrolled. The ends lost 5 bases at V and 4 bases at J; junction bases unmatched: 6. The V gene's germline CDR1 is SGHVS and CDR2 FNYEAQ. This CDR3 contains 15 residues. The sequence was collected from an adult with an advanced solid tumor such as melanoma, head and neck, liver or kidney cancer. The genes are TRBV7-6 and TRBJ2-3, with 10 bases identical to TRBD1. Specimen: CD4+ or CD8+ T cells sorted from blood, collected in a trial of the OX40 agonist ivuxolimab. CDR3: CASSQTGGDPDTQYF. CDR3 DNA sequence: TGTGCCAGCAGCCAGACAGGGGGCGACCCAGATACGCAGTATTTT.